This TCR beta chain was recorded in a study of blood T cells in healthy people across ages. Notes on the study in general: The study found TCR beta diversity correlated strongly with naive T cell percentage.

This CDR3 contains 14 residues. Germline V gene lookup returns CDR1 DFQATT and CDR2 SNEGSKA (reference sequence). Worth noting for this clonotype: Its antigen is unidentified.

Using a J-beta primer mix together with a sample-barcoded 5' primer, a second PCR was run for about 6 to 12 cycles. MiXCR was run by TCRdb on the 5' RACE reads, yielding one entry per CDR3 protein. The table has 730,000 or so distinct CDR3 sequences, about 43% seen once. The rearrangement uses TRBV20-1 and TRBJ2-4, with 9 positions matching TRBD2. Near its end, the DNA agrees better with TRBJ2-7, so the J call may be wrong. The receptor was isolated from an older man in good health. Sequencing was carried out using blood. DNA for the CDR3: TGCAGTGCTAGTTTCGGGACTAGCAGTCTCGAGCAGTACTTC. This codes for CSASFGTSSLEQYF.